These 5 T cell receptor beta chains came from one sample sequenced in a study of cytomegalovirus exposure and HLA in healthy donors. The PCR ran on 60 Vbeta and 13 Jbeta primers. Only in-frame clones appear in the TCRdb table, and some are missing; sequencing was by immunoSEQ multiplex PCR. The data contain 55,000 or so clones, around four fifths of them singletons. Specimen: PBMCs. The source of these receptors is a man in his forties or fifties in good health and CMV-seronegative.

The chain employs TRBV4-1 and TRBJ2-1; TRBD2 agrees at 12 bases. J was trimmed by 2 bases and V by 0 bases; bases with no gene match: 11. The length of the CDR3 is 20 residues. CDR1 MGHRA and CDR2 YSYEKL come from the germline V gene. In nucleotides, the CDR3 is TGCGCCAGCAGCCAAGACCCGTCGCTAGCGGGGGGGCAGACCTACAATGAGCAGTTCTTC. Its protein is CASSQDPSLAGGQTYNEQFF.

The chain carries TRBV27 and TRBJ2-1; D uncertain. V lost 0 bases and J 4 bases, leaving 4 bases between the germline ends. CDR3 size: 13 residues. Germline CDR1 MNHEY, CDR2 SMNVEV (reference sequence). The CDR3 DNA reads TGTGCCAGCAGTTTATCCCAGTACAATGAGCAGTTCTTC. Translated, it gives CASSLSQYNEQFF.

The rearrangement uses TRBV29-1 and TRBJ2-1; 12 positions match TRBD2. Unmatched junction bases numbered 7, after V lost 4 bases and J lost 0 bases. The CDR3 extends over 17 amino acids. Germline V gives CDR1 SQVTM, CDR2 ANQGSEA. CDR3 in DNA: TGCAGCGTTGCAGCCCTACTAGCGGGGGGCTCCTACAATGAGCAGTTCTTC. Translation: CSVAALLAGGSYNEQFF.

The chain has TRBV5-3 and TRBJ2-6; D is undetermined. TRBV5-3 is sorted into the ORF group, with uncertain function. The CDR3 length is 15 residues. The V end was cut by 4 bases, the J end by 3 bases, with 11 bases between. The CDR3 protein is CARSPTGNGANVLTF. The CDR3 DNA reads TGTGCCAGAAGCCCAACGGGTAATGGGGCCAACGTCCTGACTTTC.

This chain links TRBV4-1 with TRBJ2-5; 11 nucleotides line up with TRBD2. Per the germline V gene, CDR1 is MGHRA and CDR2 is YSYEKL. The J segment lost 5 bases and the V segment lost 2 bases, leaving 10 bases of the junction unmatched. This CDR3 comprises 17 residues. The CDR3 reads CASSQSGSSGGQETQYF. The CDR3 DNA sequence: TGCGCCAGCAGCCAATCGGGCTCTAGCGGGGGGCAGGAGACCCAGTACTTC.